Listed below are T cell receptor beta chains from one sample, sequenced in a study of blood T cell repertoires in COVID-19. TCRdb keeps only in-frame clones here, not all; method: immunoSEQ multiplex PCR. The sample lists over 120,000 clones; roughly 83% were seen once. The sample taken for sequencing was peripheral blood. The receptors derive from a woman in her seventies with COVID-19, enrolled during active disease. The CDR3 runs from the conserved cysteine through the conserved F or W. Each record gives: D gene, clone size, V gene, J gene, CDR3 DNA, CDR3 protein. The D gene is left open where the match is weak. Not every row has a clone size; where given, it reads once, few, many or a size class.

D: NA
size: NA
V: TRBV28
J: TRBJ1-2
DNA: TGTGCCAGCAGAAGTTCGGGTCGTCCGGACTCACATGGCTACACCTTC
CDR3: CASRSSGRPDSHGYTF

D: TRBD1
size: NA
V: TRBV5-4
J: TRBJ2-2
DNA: TGTGCCAGCAGCTTGGCCACAGGGGACACCGGGGAGCTGTTTTTT
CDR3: CASSLATGDTGELFF

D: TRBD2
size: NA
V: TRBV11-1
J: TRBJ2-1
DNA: TGTGCCAGCAGGGCGGGGGGGTACAATGAGCAGTTCTTC
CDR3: CASRAGGYNEQFF

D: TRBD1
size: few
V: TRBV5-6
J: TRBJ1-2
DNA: TGTGCCAGCAGCTTGGTTGGACAGGGGTTTGGCTACACCTTC
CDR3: CASSLVGQGFGYTF

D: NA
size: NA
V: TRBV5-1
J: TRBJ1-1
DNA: TGCGCCAGCAGCACCGAGACAGGAGTCGACGCTTTCTTT
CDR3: CASSTETGVDAFF

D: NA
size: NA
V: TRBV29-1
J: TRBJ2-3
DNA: TGCAGCGTAGGACAGACTGCAGATACGCAGTATTTT
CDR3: CSVGQTADTQYF

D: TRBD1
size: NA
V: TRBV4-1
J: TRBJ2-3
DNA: TGCGCCAGCAGCCAAGACTGGACAGGGGGCTTGGCAGATACGCAGTATTTT
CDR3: CASSQDWTGGLADTQYF

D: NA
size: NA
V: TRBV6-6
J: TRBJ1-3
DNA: TGTGCCAGCAGCACAACTGGAAACACCATATATTTT
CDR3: CASSTTGNTIYF

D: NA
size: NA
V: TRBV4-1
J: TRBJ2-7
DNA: TGCGCCAGCAGCCAAGAACAATTTGGCAGGGGATCCTACGAGCAGTACTTC
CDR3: CASSQEQFGRGSYEQYF

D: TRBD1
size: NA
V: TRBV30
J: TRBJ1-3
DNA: TGTGCCTGGTCACAGGGGAGGCGGCACACCATATATTTT
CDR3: CAWSQGRRHTIYF

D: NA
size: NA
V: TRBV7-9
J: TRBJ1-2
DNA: TGTGCCAGCACCCCCCAGGCCGGCGACTATGGCTACACCTTC
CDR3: CASTPQAGDYGYTF

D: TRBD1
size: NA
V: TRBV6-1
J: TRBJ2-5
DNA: TGTGCCAGCAGTGAATTGTACTGGGGGACAGGGGGCGCGGAGACCCAGTACTTC
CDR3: CASSELYWGTGGAETQYF

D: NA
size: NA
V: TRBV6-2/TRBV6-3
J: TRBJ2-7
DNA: TGTGCCAGCAGTTACGGGGACAACAATCCCTCCTACGAGCAGTACTTC
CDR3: CASSYGDNNPSYEQYF

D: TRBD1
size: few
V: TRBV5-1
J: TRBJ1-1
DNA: TGCGCCAGCAGCTTGGCCGGGACAGACCTTGAAGCTTTCTTT
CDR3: CASSLAGTDLEAFF

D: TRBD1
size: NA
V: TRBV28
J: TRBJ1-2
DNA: TGTGCCAGCAGTTCCGGGACAGGGGGAGGCTATGGCTACACCTTC
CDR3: CASSSGTGGGYGYTF

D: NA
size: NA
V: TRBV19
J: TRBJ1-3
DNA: TGTGCCAGTAGTCACAAACGGACGGAGGGCACCATATATTTT
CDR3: CASSHKRTEGTIYF

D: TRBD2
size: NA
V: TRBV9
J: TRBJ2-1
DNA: TGTGCCAGCAGCACGAACCCGGGACTAGCGGGGGGGGTCTCCTACAATGAGCAGTTCTTC
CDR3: CASSTNPGLAGGVSYNEQFF

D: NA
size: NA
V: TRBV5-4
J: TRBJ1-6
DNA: TGTGCCAGCAGCTCCGCCGGGGGAGCCCAATATAATTCACCCCTCCACTTT
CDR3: CASSSAGGAQYNSPLHF

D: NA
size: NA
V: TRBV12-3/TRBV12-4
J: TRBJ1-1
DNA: TGTGCCAGCAGTTGGGGCAGCTTTAAAGCTTTCTTT
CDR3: CASSWGSFKAFF

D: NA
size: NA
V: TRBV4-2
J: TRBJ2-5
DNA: TGTGCCAGCAGCCAAGACCCCGGCGGTAACCAAGAGACCCAGTACTTC
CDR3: CASSQDPGGNQETQYF

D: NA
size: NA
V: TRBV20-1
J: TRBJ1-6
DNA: TGCAGTGCTAGTCCTCAGGGGAGCTCCTATAATTCACCCCTCCACTTT
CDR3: CSASPQGSSYNSPLHF

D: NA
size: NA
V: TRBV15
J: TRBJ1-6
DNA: TGTGCCACCAGCAGAGCTGGGGGGAATTCACCCCTCCACTTT
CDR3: CATSRAGGNSPLHF

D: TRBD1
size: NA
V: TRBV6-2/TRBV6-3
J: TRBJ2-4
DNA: TGTGCCAGCAGTCCAGGGGGCGCGAGAACCAAAAACATTCAGTACTTC
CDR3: CASSPGGARTKNIQYF

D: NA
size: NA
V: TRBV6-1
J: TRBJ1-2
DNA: TGTGCCAGCAGTGAAGTACTCAGGGCCGCCTACACCTTC
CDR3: CASSEVLRAAYTF

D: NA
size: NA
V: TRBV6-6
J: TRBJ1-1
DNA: TGTGCCAGCAGCCCCAGGGATGAAGCTTTCTTT
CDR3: CASSPRDEAFF

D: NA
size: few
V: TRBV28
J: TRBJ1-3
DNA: TGTGCCAGCTCCCAGGGTTTCCGAAACACCATATATTTT
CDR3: CASSQGFRNTIYF

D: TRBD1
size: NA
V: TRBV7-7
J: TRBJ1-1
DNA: TGTGCTAGCAGCTTGACAGGGGGCACTGAAGCTTTCTTT
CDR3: CASSLTGGTEAFF

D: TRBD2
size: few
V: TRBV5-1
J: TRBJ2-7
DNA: TGCGCCAGCAGCGTGACCGGGACTAACGCCTACGAGCAGTACTTC
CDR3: CASSVTGTNAYEQYF

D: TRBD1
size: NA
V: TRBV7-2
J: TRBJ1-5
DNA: TGTGCCAGCAGCCTAGGGACAGATAAGCCCCAGCATTTT
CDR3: CASSLGTDKPQHF

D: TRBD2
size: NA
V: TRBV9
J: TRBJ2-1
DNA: TGTGCCAGCAGCGTAGGTGCGGGGGGGCCATACAATGAGCAGTTCTTC
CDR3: CASSVGAGGPYNEQFF

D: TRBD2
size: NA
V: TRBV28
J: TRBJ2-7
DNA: TGTGCCAGCCATGGGGGGGAATTGGGCGAGCAGTACTTC
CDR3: CASHGGELGEQYF

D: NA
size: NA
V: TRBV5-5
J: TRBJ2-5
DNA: TGTGCCAGCAGCCCCTCATTCAGGGTTACGGAGACCCAGTACTTC
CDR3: CASSPSFRVTETQYF

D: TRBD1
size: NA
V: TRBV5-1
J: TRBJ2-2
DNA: TGCGCCAGCTCTCAGGGGGTCGGGGAGCTGTTTTTT
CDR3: CASSQGVGELFF

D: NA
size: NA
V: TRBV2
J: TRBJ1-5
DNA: TGTGCCAGCAGCGGTGGACAGTTTGGCAATCAGCCCCAGCATTTT
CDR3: CASSGGQFGNQPQHF

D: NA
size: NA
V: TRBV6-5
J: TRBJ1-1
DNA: TGTGCCAGCAGTAGGGAGGGCAGTCGGGGCACTGAAGCTTTCTTT
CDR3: CASSREGSRGTEAFF

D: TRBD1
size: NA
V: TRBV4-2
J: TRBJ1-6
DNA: TGTGCCAGCAGCCGAGACGAATTAAGGACAGGCAATAATTCACCCCTCCACTTT
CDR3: CASSRDELRTGNNSPLHF

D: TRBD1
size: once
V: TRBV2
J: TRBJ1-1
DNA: TGTGCCAGCAGTGAAAGGGACAGGGGGCGGACTGAAGCTTTCTTT
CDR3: CASSERDRGRTEAFF

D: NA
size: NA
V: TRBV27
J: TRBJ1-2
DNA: TGTGCCAGCAGTGTTCTGGGGGGGCCTTACTATGGCTACACCTTC
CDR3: CASSVLGGPYYGYTF

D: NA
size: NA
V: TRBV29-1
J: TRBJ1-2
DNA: TGCAGCGTTGAATCAGGCTTTGACGGCTACACCTTC
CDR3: CSVESGFDGYTF

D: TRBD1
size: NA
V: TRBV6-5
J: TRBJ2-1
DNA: TGTGCCAGCAGTCAGGACAGGTACAATGAGCAGTTCTTC
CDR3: CASSQDRYNEQFF

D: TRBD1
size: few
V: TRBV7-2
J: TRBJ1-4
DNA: TGTGCCAGCAGCTTAGGACAGGGGCTTAATGAAAAACTGTTTTTT
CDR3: CASSLGQGLNEKLFF

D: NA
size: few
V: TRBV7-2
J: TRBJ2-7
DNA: TGTGCCAGCAGCTTAGTGGGGCAGCTAACCTCCTACGAGCAGTACTTC
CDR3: CASSLVGQLTSYEQYF

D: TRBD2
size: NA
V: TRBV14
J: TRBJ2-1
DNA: TGTGCCAGCAGCCACAACGTTCGGGGGGGTGAGCAGTTCTTC
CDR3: CASSHNVRGGEQFF

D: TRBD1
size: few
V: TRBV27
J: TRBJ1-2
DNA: TGTGCCAGCAGTTTCCTCCCGGGACAGGGGAAGAGGGGCTACACCTTC
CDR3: CASSFLPGQGKRGYTF

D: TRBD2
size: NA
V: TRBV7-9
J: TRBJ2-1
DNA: TGTGCCAGCAGCACCCCAACCGGGACTAGCGGGGGGGCCCACAATGAGCAGTTCTTC
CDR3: CASSTPTGTSGGAHNEQFF

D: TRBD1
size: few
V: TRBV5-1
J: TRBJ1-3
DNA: TGCGCCAGCAGTACAGGGGGCGCATCTGGAAACACCATATATTTT
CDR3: CASSTGGASGNTIYF

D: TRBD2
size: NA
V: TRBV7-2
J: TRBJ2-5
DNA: TGTGCCAGCAGCCTCAGCGGGGGGGCGTCCGGCGGGGAGACCCAGTACTTC
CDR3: CASSLSGGASGGETQYF

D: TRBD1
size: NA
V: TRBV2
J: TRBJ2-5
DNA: TGTGCCAGCAGTGGACAGGGCTCCAGGGCCCAGTACTTC
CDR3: CASSGQGSRAQYF